The rows below give T cell receptor beta chains drawn from one sample of a study of shared clonotypes between healthy human individuals. Profiling relied on immunoSEQ multiplex PCR, and the TCRdb table lists in-frame clones only, not all of them. The sample carries around 500,000 clones, 81% recorded once. Sequences were obtained from PBMCs. These receptor sequences come from a middle-aged woman in good health. Some clones in this sample may be carry-over from other donors' samples. The conserved cysteine and the conserved F or W are not part of the CDR3 here. Not every row has a clone size; where given, it reads once, few, many or a size class.

>TRBJ2-3|-|TRBV5-1
ASSFDSTDTQY
>TRBJ2-2|few|TRBV4-1
ASSPPDRDGGELF
>TRBJ2-5|-|TRBV10-1
ASSRGDQETQY
>TRBJ2-1|-|TRBV7-3
ASSPGGGYNEQF
>TRBJ2-7|-|TRBV6-6
ASSRDTFNHEQY
>TRBJ2-5|once|TRBV28
ASSLGLAKETQY
>TRBJ2-3|-|TRBV2
ASSVEVPDTQY
>TRBJ2-5|-|TRBV11-1
ASMGLREETQY
>TRBJ1-2|once|TRBV25-1
ASSYLDRGTDYT
>TRBJ1-5|-|TRBV7-9
ASSFGGNQPQH
>TRBJ1-1|-|TRBV29-1
SVSSGWGMNTEAF
>TRBJ2-3|-|TRBV29-1
SVRTSATDTQY
>TRBJ2-2|once|TRBV10-1
ASSEVPGTGELF
>TRBJ2-5|-|TRBV15
ATSIPRQGLGETQY
>TRBJ1-2|-|TRBV5-1
ASSRGQYGYT
>TRBJ1-3|-|TRBV5-6
ASSLGVAGNTIY
>TRBJ2-5|-|TRBV4-3
ASSQDSVAVQY
>TRBJ1-5|-|TRBV6-1
ASSDLQGNQPQH
>TRBJ2-5|-|TRBV10-3
AISGDEETQY
>TRBJ2-3|-|TRBV28
ASSLERVSDTQY
>TRBJ1-2|-|TRBV6-5
ASSYWGQGIYT
>TRBJ2-3|once|TRBV30
AWSVRLGTDTQY
>TRBJ1-5|-|TRBV5-4
ASSCGRIGPLYSNQPQY
>TRBJ2-7|once|TRBV5-4
ASSSGSRNDYEQY
>TRBJ1-1|once|TRBV6-5
ASSPDRGSGTEAF
>TRBJ1-2|once|TRBV19
ASSSLGDTLWT
>TRBJ1-2|-|TRBV5-1
ASSSGTGSGYT
>TRBJ2-1|-|TRBV28
ASSLPGSSYNEQF
>TRBJ2-7|-|TRBV7-8
ASSLSGTGENSDEGQY
>TRBJ2-7|-|TRBV27
ASSFALGKYEQY
>TRBJ2-1|-|TRBV10-3
ATPDTPLYNEQF
>TRBJ2-7|-|TRBV7-8
ASSLGSASGSEQY
>TRBJ1-2|-|TRBV29-1
SVPPGQIDGYT
>TRBJ2-2|-|TRBV7-8
ASSLALAGAITGELF
>TRBJ1-5|-|TRBV19
ASSIDERQGDFSKGQPQH
>TRBJ2-3|-|TRBV11-1
ASSLGGPSSTDTQY
>TRBJ1-1|-|TRBV7-9
ASRHVGPNTEAF
>TRBJ2-5|-|TRBV7-9
ASSSTSGSGQETQY
>TRBJ2-1|-|TRBV13
ASSFTRGHNEQF
>TRBJ1-1|-|TRBV18
ASSPRPVETGTEAF
>TRBJ2-7|many|TRBV5-1
ASSRDSAYEQY
>TRBJ2-1|once|TRBV6-4
ASSDSRRKNEQF
>TRBJ1-5|-|TRBV28
ASRQGGMLGNQPQH
>TRBJ2-1|-|TRBV18
ASSLSPGGEQF
>TRBJ2-5|-|TRBV7-6
ASSQAGGARGETQY
>TRBJ2-2|-|TRBV7-2
ASSPRAGANTGELF
>TRBJ1-3|-|TRBV7-9
ASSSTAGTGGQFGNTIY
>TRBJ1-2|many|TRBV5-1
ASSPDGNYGYT
>TRBJ2-7|-|TRBV30
AWSVGSPGEQY
>TRBJ1-2|few|TRBV19
ASSRGVGTSYGYT
>TRBJ2-1|-|TRBV28
ASGRSNEQF